This T cell receptor beta chain was captured by sequencing in a study of neurological immune-mediated disorders. Germline loops: CDR1 ENHRY, CDR2 SYGVKD. With 2 bases clipped from V and 3 bases from J, the junction kept 3 bases outside the gene matches. CDR3 length: 15 residues. TCRdb re-called the 5' RACE reads through MiXCR, storing one row per CDR3 protein. This table holds 30,000 or so distinct CDR3 sequences, roughly an eighth found once. Broader study findings: Patients with HTLV-1-associated myelopathy had the highest level of TCR clonal expansion, whereas patients with multiple sclerosis had the lowest level, falling beneath the level found in healthy controls.

This clonotype was counted at least ten times. Its target is unknown. Sequenced: PBMCs. The rearrangement joins TRBV10-3 to TRBJ2-3; TRBD1 agrees at 9 bases. This receptor was taken from a man in his sixties in good health. The CDR3: CAISEAGQGTDTQYF. DNA for the CDR3: TGTGCCATCAGTGAGGCGGGACAGGGTACAGATACGCAGTATTTT.